The clone carrying this T cell receptor (beta chain) was detected many times. Antigen unknown. V lost 5 bases and J 0 bases, leaving 14 bases between the germline ends. This CDR3 has 16 amino acids. Germline V lookup: CDR1 SGHTA, CDR2 FQGTGA. As part of library construction, unique molecular identifiers were attached to individual cDNA molecules. Each CDR3 protein is one row after TCRdb ran MiXCR on the 5' RACE reads. The sample contains roughly 34,000 distinct CDR3 sequences, about 6.8% of which appear only once. This sample is drawn from a study of early T cells in non-severe SARS-CoV-2 infection. Study summary: Sequencing was performed on bulk RNA from unsorted whole blood, leaving chains unpaired. Study conclusions and caveats: The study's VDJdb matching favored anti-spike CD8 responses and missed private and CD4 specificities.

This TCR derives from an adult who was a healthcare worker with PCR-confirmed SARS-CoV-2 infection or an uninfected control (not recorded which). The chain combines TRBV7-3 with TRBJ2-1; maybe TRBD1 (5 bases). Sequencing used whole blood, obtained at baseline. Here the CDR3 DNA reads TGTGCCAGCAGCCCCTCGACAGCGATCTCCTACAATGAGCAGTTCTTC. Its translation: CASSPSTAISYNEQFF.